These T cell receptor beta chains were read from a single sample in a study of low-dose radiotherapy and immunotherapy resistance in tumors. TCRdb recomputed calls from the reads with MiXCR, one row per CDR3 protein. The sample lists approximately 100,000 distinct CDR3 sequences, roughly 20% occurring once. Sequenced material: PBMCs, taken after low-dose radiotherapy plus immunotherapy. The receptors shown here come from a male donor with prostate cancer. The conserved cysteine and the conserved F or W are not part of the CDR3 here. Fields, in order: V gene, CDR3 protein.

v_call: TRBV10-3; cdr3_aa: AIRPPGQGRGYEQY
v_call: TRBV6-5; cdr3_aa: ATRQGPWELF
v_call: TRBV6-5; cdr3_aa: ASSYSVLAGGLNEQF
v_call: TRBV29-1; cdr3_aa: SVEETGVNTEAF
v_call: TRBV5-4; cdr3_aa: ASSFDTSQETQY
v_call: TRBV4-3; cdr3_aa: ASSQESFTSGNYEQY
v_call: TRBV6-5; cdr3_aa: ASSSWDALNSYNSPLH
v_call: TRBV29-1; cdr3_aa: SVETTSNTGELF
v_call: TRBV7-9; cdr3_aa: ASSDRGTVRFVGNTIY
v_call: TRBV12-5; cdr3_aa: ARVGGEQF
v_call: TRBV18; cdr3_aa: ASSPGISTGKYEQY
v_call: TRBV3-1; cdr3_aa: ASSQDLAGDYEQY
v_call: TRBV13; cdr3_aa: ASSFPPRGLAGSYEQY
v_call: TRBV9; cdr3_aa: ASSEERGATYNEQF
v_call: TRBV6-2/TRBV6-3; cdr3_aa: ASSMGQAGYT
v_call: TRBV21-1; cdr3_aa: ASSKQGASYNEQF
v_call: TRBV19; cdr3_aa: ASRDRGDNSPLH
v_call: TRBV4-3; cdr3_aa: ASSQSTGGYEKLF
v_call: TRBV18; cdr3_aa: ASSRGITYEQY
v_call: TRBV20-1; cdr3_aa: SARDAAGEQETQY